The TCR beta chain under discussion was sequenced for a study of post-analysis software for immune sequencing data. Study-wide results and caveats: Among roughly five TRBV segments more frequent in patients than controls were TRBV5-6, TRBV5-1 and TRBV20-1. Significantly lower normalized Chao1 diversity was seen in multiple sclerosis patients than in controls. F measure clustering grouped samples strongly by preparation batch.

Tagging with unique molecular identifiers was a feature of the TCR beta cDNA libraries. TCRdb re-called the PCR reads with MiXCR, one entry per CDR3 protein. The sample has 650,000 to 850,000 distinct CDR3 sequences; roughly 50% are singletons. Trimming took 2 bases from V and 1 from J; bases not matched to a gene: 7. The CDR3 is made up of 18 amino acids. Germline loops: CDR1 MNHEY, CDR2 SVGEGT. Notes on this clonotype: What it binds is not known.

The sequence was obtained from a girl aged 5-17 years with multiple sclerosis. Sequencing was done on a sample of blood. This chain joins TRBV6-2 or TRBV6-3 and TRBJ2-2; 10 positions agree with TRBD2. CDR3 sequence reads: CASSYPPSGRGNTGELFF. DNA of the CDR3: TGTGCCAGCAGTTACCCACCTAGCGGGAGAGGGAACACCGGGGAGCTGTTTTTT.